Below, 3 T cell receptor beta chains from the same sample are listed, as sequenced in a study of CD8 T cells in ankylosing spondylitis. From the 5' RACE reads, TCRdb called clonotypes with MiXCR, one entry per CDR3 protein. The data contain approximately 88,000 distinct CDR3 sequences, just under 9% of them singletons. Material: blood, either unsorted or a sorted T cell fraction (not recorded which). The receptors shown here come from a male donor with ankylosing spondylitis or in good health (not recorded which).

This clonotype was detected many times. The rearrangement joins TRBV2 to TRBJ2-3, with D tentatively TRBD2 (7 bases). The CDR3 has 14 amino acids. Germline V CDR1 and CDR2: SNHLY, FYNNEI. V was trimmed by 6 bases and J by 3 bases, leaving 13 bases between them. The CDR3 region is CASRLGGATDTQYF. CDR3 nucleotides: TGTGCCAGCAGACTGGGGGGGGCAACAGATACGCAGTATTTT.

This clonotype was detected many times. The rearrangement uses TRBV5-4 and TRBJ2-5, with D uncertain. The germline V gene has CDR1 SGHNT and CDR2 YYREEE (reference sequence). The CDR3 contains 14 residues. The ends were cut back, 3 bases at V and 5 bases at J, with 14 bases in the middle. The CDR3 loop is CASSYGGSWETQYF. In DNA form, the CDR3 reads TGTGCCAGCAGCTACGGCGGCTCGTGGGAGACCCAGTACTTC.

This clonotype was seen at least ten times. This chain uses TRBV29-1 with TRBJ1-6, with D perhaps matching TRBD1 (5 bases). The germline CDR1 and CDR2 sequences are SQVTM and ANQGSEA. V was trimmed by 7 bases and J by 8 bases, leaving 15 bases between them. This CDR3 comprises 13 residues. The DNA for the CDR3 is TGCAGCGCTACTACCGACAGATATTCACCCCTCCACTTT. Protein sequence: CSATTDRYSPLHF.